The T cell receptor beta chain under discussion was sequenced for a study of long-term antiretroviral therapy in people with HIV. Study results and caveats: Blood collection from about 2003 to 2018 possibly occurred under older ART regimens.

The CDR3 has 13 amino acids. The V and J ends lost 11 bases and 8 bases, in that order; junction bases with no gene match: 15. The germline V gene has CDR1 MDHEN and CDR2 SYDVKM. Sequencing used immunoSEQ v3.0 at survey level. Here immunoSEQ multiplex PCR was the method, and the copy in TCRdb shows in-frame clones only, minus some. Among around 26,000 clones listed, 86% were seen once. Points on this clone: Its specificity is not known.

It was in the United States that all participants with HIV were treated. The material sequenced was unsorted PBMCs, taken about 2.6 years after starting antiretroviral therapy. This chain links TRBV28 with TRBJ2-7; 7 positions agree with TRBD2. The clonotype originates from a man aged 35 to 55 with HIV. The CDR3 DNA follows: TGTGCCTCCGCGGGGGACTCTCTTTCCAAGCAGTACTTC. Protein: CASAGDSLSKQYF.